This T cell receptor (beta chain) was captured by sequencing in a study of blood T cell repertoires in COVID-19. Across the whole study: Samples representing acute and convalescent COVID-19 were sourced from the United States, Italy and Spain. T cells, B-cell-depleted T cells, or PBMCs supplied cDNA or gDNA.

Germline assignment: CDR1 SNHLY and CDR2 FYNNEI. V was clipped by 6 bases and J by 6 bases, with 14 bases between them. The CDR3 runs 13 residues. Per the original data handling: Estimation of nucleated cell counts relied on the amplification of reference gene primers. The data were produced by immunoSEQ multiplex PCR, yet TCRdb's version contains in-frame clones alone and is incomplete. V, J and clone size derive from that table, while D and trimming were established from the DNA sequence. The sample yields 95,000 to 150,000 clones, roughly 89% seen once. The chain uses TRBV2 and TRBJ1-1; TRBD1 might be the D (5 bases). Sample: peripheral blood. The receptor's source is a man aged 40-49 years with acute or convalescent COVID-19. The CDR3 DNA sequence: TGTGCCAGCAGCGGGGAGGGGCTGGCTGAAGCTTTCTTT. This codes for CASSGEGLAEAFF.